The 3 T cell receptor beta chains given below trace back to one sample, sequenced in a study of CD8 T cells in Susac syndrome. Reverse transcription of about 0.45 to 1 ug RNA was performed with random hexamers. MiXCR was run by TCRdb on the immunoSEQ multiplex PCR reads, yielding one entry per CDR3 protein. The data show fewer than 350,000 distinct CDR3 sequences, about 91% seen once. Sequenced input: CD8+ T cells from PBMCs. Receptors originate from a human donor with multiple sclerosis.

The chain is built from TRBV5-6 and TRBJ1-5, with D possibly TRBD1 on 5 matching bases. Germline CDR1 and CDR2: SGHDT and YYEEEE. Trimming cost V 4 bases and J 6 bases, with 20 bases left between them. The length of the CDR3 is 16 residues. The DNA of the CDR3 is TGTGCCAGCAGCATCGGACACTTAGTGGGATCTCAGCCCCAGCATTTT. Residues: CASSIGHLVGSQPQHF. Together with reference TRBV5-6 and TRBJ1-5, the CDR3 gives the full variable domain: DAGVTQSPTHLIKTRGQQVTLRCSPKSGHDTVSWYQQALGQGPQFIFQYYEEEERQRGNFPDRFSGHQFPNYSSELNVNALLLGDSALYLCASSIGHLVGSQPQHFGDGTRLSIL.

V usage is TRBV12-3 or TRBV12-4 and J usage is TRBJ2-5, with TRBD2 identical over 13 bases. This CDR3 contains 16 residues. Trimming at V came to 6 bases and at J to 2 bases, leaving 6 bases not matched to a gene. The chain's CDR3 is CASSPGLAGAQETQYF. CDR3 nucleotide sequence: TGTGCCAGCAGCCCCGGACTAGCGGGGGCACAAGAGACCCAGTACTTC.

The V gene is TRBV27, the J gene TRBJ2-1, with TRBD2 matching 7 bases. In germline, CDR1 is MNHEY, CDR2 SMNVEV (reference sequence). Trimming at V came to 0 bases and at J to 7 bases, leaving 9 bases not matched to a gene. This CDR3 region has 16 residues. CDR3 in DNA: TGTGCCAGCAGTTTATCTGCGGGAGAGATTGAGAATGAGCAGTTCTTC. It translates to CASSLSAGEIENEQFF.